Following are 6 T cell receptor beta chains from one sample sequenced in a study of blood T cell repertoires in COVID-19. Profiling relied on immunoSEQ multiplex PCR, and the TCRdb table lists in-frame clones only, not all of them. This sample yields about 170,000 clones, of which 83% are seen a single time; about 4.6% belongs to the top ten. Sequenced material: PBMCs or T cells enriched from blood (not recorded which). The origin of the receptors is a woman between 45 and 60 years old who had recovered from COVID-19.

V and J are TRBV29-1 and TRBJ1-4; D gene ambiguous. Germline V gene data show CDR1 as SQVTM and CDR2 as ANQGSEA. Trimming stripped 6 bases from V and 3 bases from J, with 11 bases between. The CDR3 has 13 amino acids. DNA for the CDR3: TGCAGCGTAATAGAGGGCGCTAATGAAAAACTGTTTTTT. Translation gives CSVIEGANEKLFF.

The J gene is TRBJ1-1, the V gene TRBV27, with 8 nucleotides matching TRBD1. The V and J ends lost 5 bases and 7 bases, in that order; junction bases with no gene match: 12. CDR3 length: 15 residues. CDR1 is MNHEY and CDR2 is SMNVEV in the germline V gene (reference sequence). CDR3 coding DNA: TGTGCCAGCAGTCTAATAGGACAGGGCCGTTTTGAAGCTTTCTTT. Translated: CASSLIGQGRFEAFF.

This clone was detected only a few times. The V gene is TRBV9, the J gene TRBJ1-2; 10 bases are a match to TRBD1. Unmatched junction bases numbered 22, after V lost 4 bases and J lost 7 bases. Germline V lookup: CDR1 SGDLS, CDR2 YYNGEE. The CDR3 has 19 amino acids. CDR3 DNA: TGTGCCAGCAGCCCACGGACAGGGGGTCTTCTGTACCTGAGTCGTGGCTACACCTTC. Protein: CASSPRTGGLLYLSRGYTF.

This clone was seen a handful of times. The CDR3 spells CASSEGDKGETQYF. The CDR3, as DNA: TGTGCCAGCAGCGAGGGGGACAAGGGCGAGACCCAGTACTTC. The chain combines TRBV13 with TRBJ2-5, with D perhaps matching TRBD1 (6 bases). This CDR3 has 14 amino acids. Trimming removed 5 bases from V and 5 bases from J, with 15 bases in between. Germline assignment: CDR1 PRHDT and CDR2 FYEKMQ (reference sequence).

The chain is built from TRBV9 and TRBJ2-1; TRBD2 matches 9 bases. The CDR3 spans 16 residues. CDR1 is SGDLS and CDR2 is YYNGEE in the germline V gene. V was clipped by 0 bases and J by 4 bases; unmatched bases: 5. The CDR3 DNA reads TGTGCCAGCAGCGTAGTCGGGCGGGAGGGGTACAATGAGCAGTTCTTC. This gives the protein CASSVVGREGYNEQFF.

This clone was picked up one time. This chain connects TRBV6-5 to TRBJ2-1; 13 bases are a match to TRBD2. J was trimmed by 4 bases and V by 7 bases; bases with no gene match: 4. Per germline, CDR1 MNHEY and CDR2 SVGAGI. The CDR3 runs to 15 residues. CDR3 amino acids: CASNTLAGGYNEQFF. The CDR3 DNA follows: TGTGCCAGCAACACACTAGCGGGGGGGTACAATGAGCAGTTCTTC.